These T cell receptor beta chains were read from a single sample in a study of CD8+CD57+ T cells in acquired aplastic anemia. TCRdb redid the calling of the reads with MiXCR, one entry per CDR3 protein. The table lists 150,000 to 200,000 distinct CDR3 sequences, about three fifths of them singletons, with roughly 46% in the top ten. The sample consisted of sorted CD4+, CD8+, or CD8+CD57+ T cells (not recorded which) from PBMCs. These receptors were taken from a human donor with severe aplastic anemia or a healthy control (not recorded which). The CDR3 runs from the conserved cysteine through the conserved F or W. D genes are given only for firm matches. Some rows mark clone size as missing; the rest say once, few, many or name a class of expanded clone.

V: TRBV7-9; D: -; size: -; J: TRBJ2-7; CDR3: CASSVQGFEQYF; DNA: TGTGCCAGCAGCGTACAGGGTTTCGAGCAGTACTTC
V: TRBV10-3; D: -; size: few; J: TRBJ2-7; CDR3: CAISESRTAYEQYF; DNA: TGTGCCATCAGTGAGTCGCGGACAGCCTACGAGCAGTACTTC
V: TRBV20-1; D: TRBD2; size: -; J: TRBJ2-5; CDR3: CSAEGLAGEETQYF; DNA: TGCAGTGCTGAGGGACTAGCGGGGGAAGAGACCCAGTACTTC
V: TRBV12-3/TRBV12-4; D: -; size: many; J: TRBJ2-7; CDR3: CASSLYRSGTYSEQYF; DNA: TGTGCCAGCAGTTTATACCGCTCCGGGACATATAGTGAGCAGTACTTC
V: TRBV5-8; D: TRBD1; size: many; J: TRBJ1-2; CDR3: CASNSPGTGGARGYTF; DNA: TGTGCCAGCAACTCCCCAGGGACAGGGGGGGCGCGGGGCTACACCTTC
V: TRBV19; D: TRBD1; size: -; J: TRBJ1-1; CDR3: CASRNRGPEAFF; DNA: TGTGCCAGTAGGAACAGGGGCCCTGAAGCTTTCTTT
V: TRBV3-1; D: TRBD2; size: -; J: TRBJ2-7; CDR3: CASSQGAGTSDEQYF; DNA: TGTGCCAGCAGCCAAGGGGCGGGGACTAGCGATGAGCAGTACTTC
V: TRBV20-1; D: -; size: -; J: TRBJ2-7; CDR3: CSASGQAVYEQYF; DNA: TGCAGTGCTAGCGGTCAGGCAGTCTACGAGCAGTACTTC
V: TRBV25-1; D: TRBD1; size: many; J: TRBJ2-2; CDR3: CASSEDRDTGELFF; DNA: TGTGCCAGCAGTGAGGACAGGGACACCGGGGAGCTGTTTTTT
V: TRBV20-1; D: TRBD1; size: -; J: TRBJ1-4; CDR3: CSAPGQGAEKLFF; DNA: TGCAGTGCCCCGGGACAGGGGGCTGAAAAACTGTTTTTT
V: TRBV10-3; D: TRBD2; size: -; J: TRBJ2-1; CDR3: CAIEREVYNEQFF; DNA: TGTGCCATCGAGCGGGAGGTGTACAATGAGCAGTTCTTC
V: TRBV10-3; D: TRBD1; size: -; J: TRBJ2-7; CDR3: CAISESVGQGTYEQYF; DNA: TGTGCCATCAGTGAGTCAGTGGGACAGGGGACCTACGAGCAGTACTTC
V: TRBV7-7; D: -; size: -; J: TRBJ2-1; CDR3: CASSLGTNNEQFF; DNA: TGTGCTAGCAGCCTCGGGACCAACAATGAGCAGTTCTTC
V: TRBV6-4; D: TRBD2; size: many; J: TRBJ2-1; CDR3: CASSESGVNEQFF; DNA: TGTGCCAGCAGTGAAAGCGGGGTGAATGAGCAGTTCTTC
V: TRBV5-1; D: TRBD1; size: -; J: TRBJ1-1; CDR3: CASSDTGAGEAFF; DNA: TGCGCCAGCAGCGACACAGGGGCCGGGGAAGCTTTCTTT
V: TRBV19; D: -; size: -; J: TRBJ1-5; CDR3: CASSIGANQPQHF; DNA: TGTGCCAGTAGTATTGGGGCCAATCAGCCCCAGCATTTT
V: TRBV7-8; D: -; size: -; J: TRBJ2-7; CDR3: CASSLAVVRAYEQYF; DNA: TGTGCCAGCAGCTTAGCGGTCGTCAGGGCCTACGAGCAGTACTTC
V: TRBV13; D: TRBD1; size: many; J: TRBJ1-1; CDR3: CASSPYGDRGRGSEAFF; DNA: TGTGCCAGCAGCCCTTATGGGGACAGGGGGCGCGGGTCCGAAGCTTTCTTT
V: TRBV7-2; D: -; size: -; J: TRBJ1-2; CDR3: CASTPEGRYGYTF; DNA: TGTGCCAGCACCCCCGAGGGGAGATATGGCTACACCTTC
V: TRBV7-8; D: -; size: -; J: TRBJ2-7; CDR3: CASSSGAWGSYEQYF; DNA: TGTGCCAGCAGCTCCGGGGCTTGGGGTTCGTACGAGCAGTACTTC
V: TRBV29-1; D: -; size: -; J: TRBJ1-2; CDR3: CSVTGTPQVYGYTF; DNA: TGCAGCGTTACCGGGACACCACAGGTCTATGGCTACACCTTC
V: TRBV5-8; D: -; size: -; J: TRBJ2-7; CDR3: CASSLAPSRTYEQYF; DNA: TGTGCCAGCAGCTTGGCCCCTAGCCGAACCTACGAGCAGTACTTC
V: TRBV7-9; D: TRBD2; size: many; J: TRBJ2-5; CDR3: CASSLVGGEGQETQYF; DNA: TGTGCCAGCAGCTTAGTGGGCGGGGAGGGGCAAGAGACCCAGTACTTC
V: TRBV7-8; D: -; size: many; J: TRBJ2-1; CDR3: CASSLLANEQFF; DNA: TGTGCCAGCAGCTTACTGGCCAATGAGCAGTTCTTC
V: TRBV5-1; D: -; size: -; J: TRBJ1-1; CDR3: CASSEGGGRGEAFF; DNA: TGCGCCAGCAGCGAGGGAGGCGGTCGAGGAGAAGCTTTCTTT
V: TRBV2; D: TRBD1; size: many; J: TRBJ2-3; CDR3: CARESGQGHDTQYF; DNA: TGTGCCAGAGAATCGGGACAGGGGCACGATACGCAGTATTTT
V: TRBV7-2; D: -; size: -; J: TRBJ2-7; CDR3: CASSLDTVLNEQYF; DNA: TGTGCCAGCAGCTTAGACACAGTGCTCAACGAGCAGTACTTC
V: TRBV7-8; D: -; size: many; J: TRBJ1-2; CDR3: CASSLYVTNYGYTF; DNA: TGTGCCAGCAGCTTATACGTAACTAACTATGGCTACACCTTC
V: TRBV29-1; D: TRBD1; size: -; J: TRBJ2-7; CDR3: CSLGGSEFYEQYF; DNA: TGCAGCTTAGGGGGCAGTGAATTCTACGAGCAGTACTTC
V: TRBV6-1; D: TRBD2; size: once; J: TRBJ2-7; CDR3: CASSPGTSGRDEQYF; DNA: TGTGCCAGCAGTCCGGGGACTAGCGGGAGGGACGAGCAGTACTTC
V: TRBV5-1; D: TRBD1; size: -; J: TRBJ1-6; CDR3: CASSSEGAKNSPLHF; DNA: TGCGCCAGCAGCTCCGAGGGGGCGAAAAACTCACCCCTCCACTTT
V: TRBV19; D: -; size: -; J: TRBJ2-3; CDR3: CASSIRAGMTDTQYF; DNA: TGTGCCAGTAGTATACGTGCAGGGATGACAGATACGCAGTATTTT
V: TRBV20-1; D: TRBD2; size: -; J: TRBJ2-2; CDR3: CSARVEREGLTGELFF; DNA: TGCAGTGCTAGAGTGGAGCGGGAGGGCCTCACCGGGGAGCTGTTTTTT
V: TRBV3-1; D: -; size: many; J: TRBJ1-3; CDR3: CASSQDTEGLGNTIYF; DNA: TGTGCCAGCAGCCAAGATACAGAAGGGTTAGGAAACACCATATATTTT
V: TRBV7-9; D: TRBD1; size: -; J: TRBJ1-2; CDR3: CASSIETGAGYTF; DNA: TGTGCCAGCAGTATCGAGACAGGGGCTGGCTACACCTTC
V: TRBV20-1; D: -; size: -; J: TRBJ2-7; CDR3: CSASGNPGDHEQYF; DNA: TGCAGTGCTAGCGGAAACCCAGGGGACCACGAGCAGTACTTC
V: TRBV4-2; D: TRBD2; size: many; J: TRBJ2-3; CDR3: CASSQEAGGQRDTQYF; DNA: TGTGCCAGCAGCCAAGAAGCGGGGGGGCAGAGAGATACGCAGTATTTT
V: TRBV15; D: -; size: -; J: TRBJ2-3; CDR3: CATSREQGSPTDTQYF; DNA: TGTGCCACCAGCAGAGAACAGGGCAGTCCCACAGATACGCAGTATTTT
V: TRBV7-9; D: -; size: few; J: TRBJ2-7; CDR3: CASSSIQGDEQYF; DNA: TGTGCCAGCAGCTCCATCCAAGGCGACGAGCAGTACTTC
V: TRBV5-1; D: -; size: -; J: TRBJ1-6; CDR3: CASTPGGPTNSPLHF; DNA: TGCGCCAGCACCCCGGGGGGCCCGACAAATTCACCCCTCCACTTT
V: TRBV7-9; D: -; size: -; J: TRBJ2-2; CDR3: CASSDRPEAGELFF; DNA: TGTGCCAGCAGTGACCGCCCTGAGGCCGGGGAGCTGTTTTTT
V: TRBV3-1; D: -; size: many; J: TRBJ1-2; CDR3: CASSSVRGTTRGYTF; DNA: TGTGCCAGCAGTTCTGTTCGCGGGACCACGCGGGGCTACACCTTC
V: TRBV19; D: -; size: many; J: TRBJ1-1; CDR3: CASFDWRTEQNTEAFF; DNA: TGTGCCAGCTTCGACTGGAGGACAGAGCAGAACACTGAAGCTTTCTTT
V: TRBV10-2; D: -; size: once; J: TRBJ1-1; CDR3: CASNGGSNTEAFF; DNA: TGCGCCAGCAACGGGGGGTCGAACACTGAAGCTTTCTTT
V: TRBV29-1; D: TRBD2; size: -; J: TRBJ2-7; CDR3: CSVKGGQVSSYEQYF; DNA: TGCAGCGTGAAGGGAGGGCAGGTGAGCTCCTACGAGCAGTACTTC
V: TRBV7-3; D: -; size: few; J: TRBJ2-5; CDR3: CASRGTGETQYF; DNA: TGTGCTAGCAGGGGAACGGGAGAGACCCAGTACTTC
V: TRBV10-2; D: -; size: -; J: TRBJ2-5; CDR3: CASGNRVETQYF; DNA: TGCGCCAGCGGGAATAGAGTCGAGACCCAGTACTTC
V: TRBV5-1; D: -; size: -; J: TRBJ2-1; CDR3: CASSLGWQGYEQFF; DNA: TGCGCCAGCAGCTTGGGGTGGCAGGGCTACGAGCAGTTCTTC
V: TRBV7-3; D: TRBD1; size: -; J: TRBJ1-6; CDR3: CASRRQTGVRNSPLHF; DNA: TGTGCCAGCAGGCGACAGACAGGGGTTCGGAATTCACCCCTCCACTTT
V: TRBV20-1; D: TRBD1; size: -; J: TRBJ2-7; CDR3: CSARRDSYEQYF; DNA: TGCAGTGCTAGGAGGGACAGTTACGAGCAGTACTTC
V: TRBV9; D: -; size: -; J: TRBJ1-6; CDR3: CASSVERNSPLHF; DNA: TGTGCCAGCAGCGTTGAAAGGAATTCACCCCTCCACTTT
V: TRBV5-6; D: -; size: -; J: TRBJ1-6; CDR3: CASSLAPGEGSPLHF; DNA: TGTGCCAGCAGCTTGGCCCCGGGGGAGGGATCACCCCTCCACTTT
V: TRBV19; D: -; size: -; J: TRBJ1-1; CDR3: CASIGGRRNTEAFF; DNA: TGTGCCAGTATCGGGGGTAGGAGGAACACTGAAGCTTTCTTT
V: TRBV19; D: TRBD1; size: many; J: TRBJ2-1; CDR3: CASSTQGSSYNEQFF; DNA: TGTGCCAGTAGTACACAGGGGAGCTCCTACAATGAGCAGTTCTTC
V: TRBV15; D: TRBD1; size: once; J: TRBJ2-7; CDR3: CATSRDARTGVSYEQYF; DNA: TGTGCCACCAGCAGAGATGCCCGGACAGGGGTCTCCTACGAGCAGTACTTC
V: TRBV9; D: TRBD1; size: -; J: TRBJ1-1; CDR3: CASSPLGQVAEAFF; DNA: TGTGCCAGCAGCCCCCTAGGACAGGTTGCTGAAGCTTTCTTT
V: TRBV7-9; D: TRBD1; size: many; J: TRBJ2-2; CDR3: CASSDTGATGELFF; DNA: TGTGCCAGCAGCGATACAGGGGCCACCGGGGAGCTGTTTTTT
V: TRBV5-1; D: TRBD2; size: -; J: TRBJ2-1; CDR3: CASSRGTRNEQFF; DNA: TGCGCCAGCAGCCGGGGGACTAGGAATGAGCAGTTCTTC
V: TRBV7-9; D: -; size: many; J: TRBJ2-3; CDR3: CASSLETGGTDTQYF; DNA: TGTGCCAGCAGCTTAGAGACGGGGGGCACAGATACGCAGTATTTT